This TCR beta chain was captured in a study of neoadjuvant anti-PD-1 for oral cavity cancer. For the study at large: Patients mostly received three to four biweekly nivolumab doses at 3 mg/kg before surgery.

Trimming took 3 bases from V and 9 from J; bases not matched to a gene: 4. The CDR3 consists of 15 residues. CDR1 and CDR2 from the germline V gene are SNHLY and FYNNEI. Method: immunoSEQ multiplex PCR; TCRdb's copy keeps in-frame clones and lacks some. The sample yields about 68,000 clones, 80% to 90% seen once. Specified time point: after neoadjuvant nivolumab, at surgical resection. V is TRBV2 and J is TRBJ2-1, with 14 bases fitting TRBD2. The input for sequencing was PBMCs, taken after nivolumab (anti-PD-1) treatment. This TCR came from a person aged 40 to 85 with oral cavity squamous cell carcinoma. CDR3 sequence: CASSEGLAGAGEQFF. DNA for the CDR3: TGTGCCAGCAGTGAGGGACTAGCGGGAGCGGGTGAGCAGTTCTTC.